This T cell receptor (beta chain) was sequenced in a study of CD8+ T cells in alopecia areata. The wider study: Among treated patients, severity was scored by affected scalp area percentage.

V lost 7 bases and J lost 6, with 16 bases in between. Germline lookup yields CDR1 SGHVS and CDR2 FQNEAQ. The CDR3 has 13 residues. Study conclusions and caveats: It was observed that many expanded lesional clones persisted in scalp and blood during tofacitinib.

cDNA reverse transcribed from extracted RNA served as the sequencing template. The repertoire was sequenced with immunoSEQ multiplex PCR; TCRdb's copy has only in-frame clones and lacks some. The sample has 190,000 or so clones, around 60% seen once. About this clone: As yet, its antigen is unknown.

The treatment here: oral pan-JAK inhibitor, 5-10 mg twice daily. Peripheral blood samples and lesional scalp punch biopsies were obtained from alopecia areata patients. The source of this sequence is a human donor with alopecia areata. The chain couples TRBV7-8 to TRBJ2-7, with a weak D call TRBD2 (7 bases). The sequenced sample was CD8+ T cells sorted from blood, obtained at week 24, from a patient treated with tofacitinib. CDR3 residues: CASNEAGAGEQYF. The CDR3 coding sequence is TGTGCCAGCAACGAGGCGGGGGCTGGCGAGCAGTACTTC.